Sequencing of this T cell receptor beta chain was carried out in a study of blood T cell repertoires in COVID-19. This CDR3 spans 15 amino acids. Germline lookup yields CDR1 SNHLY and CDR2 FYNNEI. V lost 1 base, J lost 3 bases, and 3 bases stayed unmatched. Clones were sequenced by immunoSEQ multiplex PCR, and TCRdb holds only the in-frame ones, with some missing. The repertoire holds 250,000 to 300,000 clones, just under 90% seen once, with around 1.9% in the top ten. This clone was detected only once. Recovered Cohort 3 donors showed two negative PCRs, clearance, or symptom resolution. This sequence originates from a woman aged 60-75 years who had recovered from COVID-19. Specimen: PBMCs or T cells enriched from blood (not recorded which). The rearrangement links TRBV2 to TRBJ1-1, with 9 bases fitting TRBD1. The CDR3 protein is CASSEEGQGYTEAFF. The CDR3 DNA sequence: TGTGCCAGCAGTGAAGAGGGACAGGGATACACTGAAGCTTTCTTT.